This T cell receptor (beta chain) derives from a study of T cell repertoires in cytomegalovirus infection (dated by TCRdb to the late 2010s). Looking at the study overall: Recently identified HLA-C-restricted CMV epitopes, whose presentation resists viral immunomodulation, were targeted by peptide stimulations together with well-studied HLA-B-restricted epitopes. Donor HLA type was relevant to the analysis, as public TCR beta signatures indicated carriage of CMV infection together with the matching HLA type.

In this sample, this clonotype turned up many times. Its antigen has not been determined. Base quality data are lacking; no much larger clone is found one base away. The treatment or condition label for this specimen denotes: in vitro stimulation with specific CMV peptide epitopes to enrich CMV-specific T cells. Unmatched junction bases come to 7, with V trimmed by 5 bases and J by 1 base. There are 16 amino acids in the CDR3, from cysteine to phenylalanine inclusive. CDR3 DNA only is kept here, 48 bases in frame from base 1. Reading the germline V gene gives CDR1 SGHTA and CDR2 FQGNSA. The run used an Illumina HiSeq 1500. Using fastp trimming at Q25 and MiXCR clonotype assembly, TCRdb reanalyzed the public sequencing data and kept in-frame beta chains. Each entry is one CDR3 protein sequence, shown with its most common DNA and genes. This sample gives about 920,000 distinct CDR3 sequences in total; roughly 30% of them show up just once. The top ten hold about an eighth of the sample.

Overall study outcomes, separate from this receptor: Cumulative frequency of public TCR beta family members discriminated carriers of CMV infection plus the relevant HLA type in this cohort and an independent approximately 350-donor cohort. In the ex vivo response, HLA-C-restricted CMV-specific TCR beta clonotypes were dominant, and in two of eight donors the single most frequent clonotype came from this HLA-C-restricted group.

The receptor chain draws on TRBV7-2 and TRBJ2-2; TRBD2 aligns with 7 central bases. The TCR sequence derives from a human donor in good health (CMV status not recorded). Some clones in this sample may be carry-over from other donors' samples. The input for sequencing was cultured CD8+ T cells from PBMCs, taken from culture after CMV antigen stimulation. The CDR3: CASSRIPGGNTGELFF. The bases read TGTGCCAGCAGCCGAATTCCGGGGGGGAACACCGGGGAGCTGTTTTTT.